The 20 T cell receptor beta chains listed next were all sequenced from one sample in a study of blood T cell repertoires in COVID-19. The repertoire was sequenced with immunoSEQ multiplex PCR; TCRdb's copy has only in-frame clones and lacks some. The profile shows tens of thousands of clones, around 85% of them singletons. The sequenced sample consisted of peripheral blood. These receptors all stem from a woman of 80 years or more with acute or convalescent COVID-19.

This sequence joins TRBV5-4 and TRBJ2-1; the match to TRBD2 covers 9 bases. CDR1 is SGHNT and CDR2 is YYREEE in the germline V gene (reference sequence). CDR3 size: 16 residues. Germline trimming cut 4 bases from V and 6 bases from J; bases unmatched to any gene: 11. The CDR3 region has the DNA TGTGCCAGCAGCCCCCGGGCGCGGGGGGGCCCCAATGAGCAGTTCTTC. Translated, it gives CASSPRARGGPNEQFF. Looking up the rest from reference TRBV5-4 and TRBJ2-1 gives the full variable domain: ETGVTQSPTHLIKTRGQQVTLRCSSQSGHNTVSWYQQALGQGPQFIFQYYREEENGRGNFPPRFSGLQFPNYSSELNVNALELDDSALYLCASSPRARGGPNEQFFGPGTRLTVL.

This clone was observed a handful of times. The chain combines TRBV28 with TRBJ2-7; D gene ambiguous. The germline V gene has CDR1 MDHEN and CDR2 SYDVKM. Between the trimmed V and J ends, which lost 7 bases and 5 bases, there was a span of 9 bases. The CDR3 is 11 residues long. For the CDR3, the DNA is TGTGCCAGCACGAGTACCCACGAGCAGTACTTC. Translating it yields CASTSTHEQYF.

This sequence joins TRBV10-1 and TRBJ2-1; weak D call: TRBD1 (5 bases). The germline gives CDR1 WNHNN, CDR2 SYGVQD (reference sequence). The CDR3 length is 15 residues. V was cut by 3 bases and J by 6 bases, with 15 bases left in between. The CDR3 loop is CASSERTGPTNEQFF. DNA for the CDR3: TGCGCCAGCAGTGAACGCACAGGACCTACCAATGAGCAGTTCTTC.

This clone was seen a few times. V usage is TRBV6-5 and J usage is TRBJ2-7, with 9 bases aligning to TRBD1. V trimming: 4 bases; J trimming: 4 bases; junction bases outside the gene matches: 2. Germline V gene sequence: CDR1 MNHEY, CDR2 SVGAGI. CDR3 length: 13 amino acids. CDR3 DNA: TGTGCCAGCAGTTTGGGGACAGGGTACGAGCAGTACTTC. This encodes CASSLGTGYEQYF.

V gene TRBV3-1 (or the pseudogene TRBV3-2) combines with J gene TRBJ2-5, with 7 bases fitting TRBD1. CDR3 size: 15 residues. V dropped 0 bases and J dropped 1; count of bases not matched to a gene: 2. Germline V gene data show CDR1 as LGHDT and CDR2 as YNNKEL (reference sequence). Here the CDR3 DNA reads TGTGCCAGCAGCCAAGATTACAGGGGCCAAGAGACCCAGTACTTC. It is translated as CASSQDYRGQETQYF.

This chain connects TRBV19 to TRBJ1-5; a weak D match, TRBD1 (6 bases). V was trimmed by 7 bases and J by 4 bases, leaving 11 bases between them. The CDR3 runs 13 residues. Germline CDR1 LNHDA, CDR2 SQIVND (reference sequence). The CDR3 coding sequence is TGTGCCAGTACCAGGGGAAAGAATCAGCCCCAGCATTTT. Translation: CASTRGKNQPQHF.

This clone was counted a single time. This chain links TRBV5-1 with TRBJ2-1; 9 bases align to TRBD2. In germline, CDR1 is SGHRS, CDR2 YFSETQ. This CDR3 comprises 16 residues. V lost 0 bases and J lost 0; bases outside the gene matches: 1. The CDR3 DNA sequence: TGCGCCAGCAGCTTGGGCGGGGGGGCCTCCTACAATGAGCAGTTCTTC. This sequence encodes CASSLGGGASYNEQFF.

This chain joins TRBV27 and TRBJ1-6, with D hard to call. The CDR3 is 14 residues long. Germline CDR1 reads MNHEY; CDR2 reads SMNVEV (reference sequence). V lost 5 bases and J lost 0, with 5 bases in between. This CDR3 is CASSKSSYNSPLHF. The CDR3 nucleotides are TGTGCCAGCAGTAAGAGCTCCTATAATTCACCCCTCCACTTT.

In this sample, this clone turned up once. The chain is built from TRBV7-9 and TRBJ1-3, with no clear D. This CDR3 spans 16 amino acids. Per germline, CDR1 SEHNR and CDR2 FQNEAQ (reference sequence). The V gene lost 3 bases and the J gene lost 0 bases, with 12 bases spanning the gap. CDR3 protein: CASSFYGASSGNTIYF. The CDR3 region has the DNA TGTGCCAGCAGCTTTTATGGTGCTAGCTCTGGAAACACCATATATTTT. Full variable domain (outside the CDR3, taken from reference TRBV7-9 and TRBJ1-3): DTGVSQNPRHKITKRGQNVTFRCDPISEHNRLYWYRQTLGQGPEFLTYFQNEAQLEKSRLLSDRFSAERPKGSFSTLEIQRTEQGDSAMYLCASSFYGASSGNTIYFGEGSWLTVV.

The V gene is TRBV6-6, the J gene TRBJ1-2; TRBD1 matches 10 bases. Germline trimming cut 4 bases from V and 7 bases from J; bases unmatched to any gene: 9. The CDR3 has 15 amino acids. In germline, CDR1 is MNHNY, CDR2 SVGAGI (reference sequence). The CDR3: CASSSLGTGVFGYTF. In DNA, the CDR3 is TGTGCCAGCAGTTCTTTGGGGACAGGGGTGTTTGGCTACACCTTC.

The chain has TRBV19 and TRBJ1-1; maybe TRBD1 (5 bases). Germline CDR1 is LNHDA and CDR2 is SQIVND (reference sequence). Trimming removed 7 bases at V and 4 bases at J, with 13 bases between. The CDR3 totals 13 residues. CDR3 in amino acids: CASILREGTEAFF. Written as DNA, the CDR3 is TGTGCCAGTATCCTCAGGGAGGGCACTGAAGCTTTCTTT.

V gene TRBV5-1 combines with J gene TRBJ2-5; 9 positions match TRBD2. V lost 0 bases, J lost 0 bases, and 3 bases stayed unmatched. The CDR3 length is 16 residues. Germline assignment: CDR1 SGHRS and CDR2 YFSETQ. The CDR3 nucleotides read TGCGCCAGCAGCTTGGCGCTAGCGGGGAACCAAGAGACCCAGTACTTC. Translated: CASSLALAGNQETQYF.

The chain uses TRBV9 and TRBJ1-5; perhaps TRBD1 as D (5 bases). The CDR3 has 14 residues. Trimming cost V 1 base and J 4 bases, with 9 bases left between them. Germline-derived CDR1 and CDR2 are SGDLS and YYNGEE. CDR3 bases: TGTGCCAGCAGCGTATGGGACTTTAATCAGCCCCAGCATTTT. Protein sequence: CASSVWDFNQPQHF.

This clone has just one count. V and J are TRBV28 and TRBJ2-7; 7 bases fit TRBD1. Germline-derived CDR1 and CDR2 are MDHEN and SYDVKM. This CDR3 region has 15 residues. Germline trimming cut 2 bases from V and 0 bases from J; bases unmatched to any gene: 4. CDR3 region: CASSLGQVRSYEQYF. DNA for the CDR3: TGTGCCAGCAGTTTAGGACAGGTCCGCTCCTACGAGCAGTACTTC.

The chain uses TRBV15 and TRBJ1-1; the D gene is possibly TRBD1 (6 bases). V lost 0 bases, J lost 0 bases, and 11 bases lay in between. The CDR3 is made up of 16 amino acids. Per germline, CDR1 LNHNV and CDR2 YYDKDF (reference sequence). CDR3 sequence (DNA): TGTGCCACCAGCAGAGATCTGACAGGACTGAACACTGAAGCTTTCTTT. Its translation is CATSRDLTGLNTEAFF.

This clone was seen a few times. V usage is TRBV4-3 and J usage is TRBJ1-6, with D uncertain. The V end was cut by 1 base, the J end by 7 bases, with 8 bases between. The germline CDR1 and CDR2 sequences are LGHNA and YSLEER. The CDR3 is 14 amino acids. CDR3 region: CASSQVNSNSPLHF. The CDR3, as DNA: TGCGCCAGCAGCCAAGTAAACTCGAATTCACCCCTCCACTTT.

In this sample, this clone turned up a few times. V is TRBV28 and J is TRBJ1-1; D not certain. Germline CDR1 MDHEN, CDR2 SYDVKM. CDR3 length equals 15 residues. Trimming took off 1 base at V and 1 base at J, with 10 bases between the two ends. CDR3 sequence (DNA): TGTGCCAGCAGTTTATCAATGGGAGGGAACACTGAAGCTTTCTTT. Its protein is CASSLSMGGNTEAFF.

This chain links TRBV7-2 with TRBJ2-7, with 7 bases matching TRBD2. With 1 base clipped from V and 5 bases from J, the junction kept 5 bases outside the gene matches. Germline loops: CDR1 SGHTA, CDR2 FQGNSA. The CDR3 is 14 amino acids. CDR3 amino acids: CASSLGGSVNEQYF. The CDR3 coding sequence is TGTGCCAGCAGCTTAGGCGGGAGCGTCAACGAGCAGTACTTC.

This clone was seen a single time. The chain uses TRBV3-1 (or the pseudogene TRBV3-2) and TRBJ2-1; 9 bases fit TRBD2. The CDR3 covers 16 residues. The V and J ends lost 4 bases and 4 bases, in that order; junction bases with no gene match: 8. CDR1 is LGHDT, CDR2 YNNKEL, per germline (reference sequence). The CDR3 spells CASSPDPAGGYNEQFF. The CDR3 nucleotides are TGTGCCAGCAGCCCGGATCCGGCGGGGGGGTACAATGAGCAGTTCTTC.

The genes are TRBV29-1 and TRBJ2-2; 9 bases line up with TRBD2. This CDR3 has 14 amino acids. Germline trimming cut 2 bases from V and 8 bases from J; bases unmatched to any gene: 6. CDR1 SQVTM and CDR2 ANQGSEA come from the germline V gene. CDR3 bases: TGCAGCGTTGAACCGGGACTAGCAGCGGGGGAGCTGTTTTTT. It yields the protein CSVEPGLAAGELFF.